Sequencing of this T cell receptor beta chain was carried out in a study of regulatory T cells in long-lasting Graves disease. The CDR3 extends over 18 amino acids. Germline CDR1 and CDR2: SGHRS and YFSETQ. V shed 0 bases, J shed 3 bases, and the junction held 12 bases outside the gene matches. As for time point: persistent/refractory GD, antithyroid drugs over 5 years with positive TRAb. After RNA was extracted from PBMCs, the TCR library was made from it. For TCR beta, libraries came from iRepertoire HTBI primers and Arm-PCR of CDR3 regions. One entry per CDR3 protein, called by TCRdb with MiXCR from the multiplex PCR reads. The repertoire holds some 300,000 distinct CDR3 sequences, 20% to 25% seen once, with approximately 53% in the top ten. This clonotype turned up a few times. Its antigen is not identified. Findings and limits, study-wide: Shared public clonotypes totalled about 2,600 in persistent patients, compared with around 880 in new patients. Patients with persistent Graves' had lower TCR diversity than newly diagnosed patients. Small numbers of samples may have cut accuracy.

The material was peripheral blood mononuclear cells (PBMCs), obtained when the disease was refractory, from a patient treated with antithyroid drugs. The chain uses TRBV5-1 and TRBJ2-7, with 10 bases fitting TRBD2. This TCR derives from a female donor with Graves disease. The CDR3 is CASSLAIAGGSYIYEQYF. The CDR3 DNA reads TGCGCCAGCAGCTTGGCCATAGCGGGAGGCTCCTATATCTACGAGCAGTACTTC. Complete variable domain (other parts from reference TRBV5-1 and TRBJ2-7): KAGVTQTPRYLIKTRGQQVTLSCSPISGHRSVSWYQQTPGQGLQFLFEYFSETQRNKGNFPGRFSGRQFSNSRSEMNVSTLELGDSALYLCASSLAIAGGSYIYEQYFGPGTRLTVT.